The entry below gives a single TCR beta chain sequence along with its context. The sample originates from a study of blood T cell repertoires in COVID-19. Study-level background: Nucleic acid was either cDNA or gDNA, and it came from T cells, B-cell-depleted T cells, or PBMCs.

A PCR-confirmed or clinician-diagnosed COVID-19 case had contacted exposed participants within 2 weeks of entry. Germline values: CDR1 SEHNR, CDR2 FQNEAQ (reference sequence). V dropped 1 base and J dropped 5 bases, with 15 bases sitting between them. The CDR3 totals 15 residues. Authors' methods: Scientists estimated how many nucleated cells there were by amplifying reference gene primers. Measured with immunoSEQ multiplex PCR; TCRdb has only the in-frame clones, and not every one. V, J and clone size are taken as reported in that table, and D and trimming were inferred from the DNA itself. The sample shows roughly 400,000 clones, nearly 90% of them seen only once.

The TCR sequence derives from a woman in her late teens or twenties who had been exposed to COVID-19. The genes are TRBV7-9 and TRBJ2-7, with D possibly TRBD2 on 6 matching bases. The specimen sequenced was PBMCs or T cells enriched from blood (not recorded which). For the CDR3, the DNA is TGTGCCAGCAGCTTAGATCGGGGGAGGAGGGACGAGCAGTACTTC. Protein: CASSLDRGRRDEQYF.